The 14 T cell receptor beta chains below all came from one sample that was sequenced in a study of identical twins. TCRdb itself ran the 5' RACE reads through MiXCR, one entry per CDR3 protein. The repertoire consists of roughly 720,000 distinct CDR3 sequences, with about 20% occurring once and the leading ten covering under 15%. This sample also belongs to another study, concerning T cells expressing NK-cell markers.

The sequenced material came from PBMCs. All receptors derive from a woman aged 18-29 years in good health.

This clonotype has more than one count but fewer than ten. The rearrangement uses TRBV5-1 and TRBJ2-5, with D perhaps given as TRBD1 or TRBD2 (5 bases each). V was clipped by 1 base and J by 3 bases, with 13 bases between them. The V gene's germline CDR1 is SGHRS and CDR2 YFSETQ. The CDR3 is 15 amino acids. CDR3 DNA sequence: TGCGCCAGCAGCTTGCGTCCAGGGACGGAAGAGACCCAGTACTTC. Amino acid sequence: CASSLRPGTEETQYF.

For the CDR3, the DNA is TGTGCCAGCCCCCTTCTAGGGGAGCCCGGGGAGCTGTTTTTT. It yields the protein CASPLLGEPGELFF. The chain carries TRBV6-1 and TRBJ2-2, with D perhaps being TRBD1 or TRBD2 (5 bases each). CDR1 and CDR2 (germline): MNHNS, SASEGT. CDR3 size: 14 residues. The V and J ends lost 8 bases and 6 bases respectively, with 16 bases between them.

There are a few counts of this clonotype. In DNA form, the CDR3 reads TGTGCCAGCAGTTATAGGACTAACTCTGGGGCCAACGTCCTGACTTTC. It yields the protein CASSYRTNSGANVLTF. The chain joins TRBV6-5 to TRBJ2-6, with a weak D call TRBD2 (6 bases). V dropped 3 bases and J dropped 0 bases, with 9 bases sitting between them. This CDR3 is 16 amino acids long. Germline V lookup: CDR1 MNHEY, CDR2 SVGAGI.

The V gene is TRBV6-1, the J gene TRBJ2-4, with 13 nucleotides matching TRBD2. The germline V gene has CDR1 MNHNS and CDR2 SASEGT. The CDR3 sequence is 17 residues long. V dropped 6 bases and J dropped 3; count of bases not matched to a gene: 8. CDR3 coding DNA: TGTGCCAGCAGACCCCAAGGGACTAGCGGGAACAAAAACATTCAGTACTTC. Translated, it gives CASRPQGTSGNKNIQYF.

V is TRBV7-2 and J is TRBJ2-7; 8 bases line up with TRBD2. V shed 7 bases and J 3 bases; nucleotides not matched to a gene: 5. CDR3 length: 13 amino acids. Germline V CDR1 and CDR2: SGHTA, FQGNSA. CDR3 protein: CASTRGGGYEQYF. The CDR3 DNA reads TGTGCCAGCACCCGGGGGGGCGGCTACGAGCAGTACTTC.

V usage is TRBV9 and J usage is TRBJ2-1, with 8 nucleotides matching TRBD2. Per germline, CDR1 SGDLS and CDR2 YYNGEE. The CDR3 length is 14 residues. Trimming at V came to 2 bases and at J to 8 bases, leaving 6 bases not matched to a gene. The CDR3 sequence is CASSVGSGSYEQFF. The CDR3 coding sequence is TGTGCCAGCAGCGTTGGAAGCGGGAGTTATGAGCAGTTCTTC. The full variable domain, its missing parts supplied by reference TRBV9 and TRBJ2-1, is DSGVTQTPKHLITATGQRVTLRCSPRSGDLSVYWYQQSLDQGLQFLIQYYNGEERAKGNILERFSAQQFPDLHSELNLSSLELGDSALYFCASSVGSGSYEQFFGPGTRLTVL.

DNA for the CDR3: TGTGCCAGCTCACCACAGGGGGACCCTAGCACAGATACGCAGTATTTT. Translating it yields CASSPQGDPSTDTQYF. The chain carries TRBV18 and TRBJ2-3, with D perhaps TRBD1 (6 bases). Trimming removed 1 base from V and 0 bases from J, with 11 bases in between. This CDR3 is built from 16 residues. The V gene's germline CDR1 is KGHSH and CDR2 LQKENI. Full variable domain (missing parts from reference TRBV18 and TRBJ2-3): NAGVMQNPRHLVRRRGQEARLRCSPMKGHSHVYWYRQLPEEGLKFMVYLQKENIIDESGMPKERFSAEFPKEGPSILRIQQVVRGDSAAYFCASSPQGDPSTDTQYFGPGTRLTVL.

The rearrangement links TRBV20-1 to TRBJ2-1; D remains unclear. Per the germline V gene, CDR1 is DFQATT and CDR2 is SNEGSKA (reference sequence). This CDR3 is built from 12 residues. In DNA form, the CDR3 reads TGCAGCGTAAATCTAGGCTCCGGTGAGCAGTTCTTC. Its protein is CSVNLGSGEQFF.

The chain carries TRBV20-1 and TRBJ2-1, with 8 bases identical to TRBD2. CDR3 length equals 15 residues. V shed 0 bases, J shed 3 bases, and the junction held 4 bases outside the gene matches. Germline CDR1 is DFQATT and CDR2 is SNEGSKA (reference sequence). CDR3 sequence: CSARDVLADYNEQFF. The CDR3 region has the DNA TGCAGTGCTAGAGATGTACTAGCGGACTACAATGAGCAGTTCTTC.

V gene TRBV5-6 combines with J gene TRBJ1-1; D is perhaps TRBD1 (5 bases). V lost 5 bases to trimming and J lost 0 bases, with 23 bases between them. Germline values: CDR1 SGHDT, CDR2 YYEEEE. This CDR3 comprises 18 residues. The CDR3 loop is CASRRISGTGRVNTEAFF. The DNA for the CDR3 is TGTGCCAGCAGACGTATCTCAGGGACTGGTAGAGTGAACACTGAAGCTTTCTTT.

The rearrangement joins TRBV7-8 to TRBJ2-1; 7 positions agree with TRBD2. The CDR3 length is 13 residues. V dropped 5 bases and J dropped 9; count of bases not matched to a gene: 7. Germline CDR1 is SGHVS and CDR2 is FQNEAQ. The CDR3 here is CASSPRGSSEQFF. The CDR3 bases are TGTGCCAGCAGCCCGCGGGGGTCCAGTGAGCAGTTCTTC.

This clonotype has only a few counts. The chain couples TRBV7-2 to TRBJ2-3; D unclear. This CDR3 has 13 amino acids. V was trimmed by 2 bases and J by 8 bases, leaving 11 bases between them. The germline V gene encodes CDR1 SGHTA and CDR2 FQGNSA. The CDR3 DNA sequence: TGTGCCAGCAGCTTAAATGGCCAGGCTACGCAGTATTTT. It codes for CASSLNGQATQYF.

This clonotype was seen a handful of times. The CDR3 sequence: CSVGQSYNEQFF. For the CDR3, the DNA is TGCAGCGTTGGGCAGTCTTACAATGAGCAGTTCTTC. The chain employs TRBV29-1 and TRBJ2-1, with D unclear. Trimming removed 4 bases at V and 4 bases at J, with 8 bases between. Per germline, CDR1 SQVTM and CDR2 ANQGSEA. CDR3 size: 12 residues.

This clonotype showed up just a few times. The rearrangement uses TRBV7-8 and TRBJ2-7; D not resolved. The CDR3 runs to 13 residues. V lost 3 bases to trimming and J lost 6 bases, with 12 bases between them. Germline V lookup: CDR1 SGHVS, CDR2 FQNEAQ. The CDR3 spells CASSFQPGREQYF. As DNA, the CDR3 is TGTGCCAGCAGCTTCCAGCCTGGCCGCGAGCAGTACTTC.